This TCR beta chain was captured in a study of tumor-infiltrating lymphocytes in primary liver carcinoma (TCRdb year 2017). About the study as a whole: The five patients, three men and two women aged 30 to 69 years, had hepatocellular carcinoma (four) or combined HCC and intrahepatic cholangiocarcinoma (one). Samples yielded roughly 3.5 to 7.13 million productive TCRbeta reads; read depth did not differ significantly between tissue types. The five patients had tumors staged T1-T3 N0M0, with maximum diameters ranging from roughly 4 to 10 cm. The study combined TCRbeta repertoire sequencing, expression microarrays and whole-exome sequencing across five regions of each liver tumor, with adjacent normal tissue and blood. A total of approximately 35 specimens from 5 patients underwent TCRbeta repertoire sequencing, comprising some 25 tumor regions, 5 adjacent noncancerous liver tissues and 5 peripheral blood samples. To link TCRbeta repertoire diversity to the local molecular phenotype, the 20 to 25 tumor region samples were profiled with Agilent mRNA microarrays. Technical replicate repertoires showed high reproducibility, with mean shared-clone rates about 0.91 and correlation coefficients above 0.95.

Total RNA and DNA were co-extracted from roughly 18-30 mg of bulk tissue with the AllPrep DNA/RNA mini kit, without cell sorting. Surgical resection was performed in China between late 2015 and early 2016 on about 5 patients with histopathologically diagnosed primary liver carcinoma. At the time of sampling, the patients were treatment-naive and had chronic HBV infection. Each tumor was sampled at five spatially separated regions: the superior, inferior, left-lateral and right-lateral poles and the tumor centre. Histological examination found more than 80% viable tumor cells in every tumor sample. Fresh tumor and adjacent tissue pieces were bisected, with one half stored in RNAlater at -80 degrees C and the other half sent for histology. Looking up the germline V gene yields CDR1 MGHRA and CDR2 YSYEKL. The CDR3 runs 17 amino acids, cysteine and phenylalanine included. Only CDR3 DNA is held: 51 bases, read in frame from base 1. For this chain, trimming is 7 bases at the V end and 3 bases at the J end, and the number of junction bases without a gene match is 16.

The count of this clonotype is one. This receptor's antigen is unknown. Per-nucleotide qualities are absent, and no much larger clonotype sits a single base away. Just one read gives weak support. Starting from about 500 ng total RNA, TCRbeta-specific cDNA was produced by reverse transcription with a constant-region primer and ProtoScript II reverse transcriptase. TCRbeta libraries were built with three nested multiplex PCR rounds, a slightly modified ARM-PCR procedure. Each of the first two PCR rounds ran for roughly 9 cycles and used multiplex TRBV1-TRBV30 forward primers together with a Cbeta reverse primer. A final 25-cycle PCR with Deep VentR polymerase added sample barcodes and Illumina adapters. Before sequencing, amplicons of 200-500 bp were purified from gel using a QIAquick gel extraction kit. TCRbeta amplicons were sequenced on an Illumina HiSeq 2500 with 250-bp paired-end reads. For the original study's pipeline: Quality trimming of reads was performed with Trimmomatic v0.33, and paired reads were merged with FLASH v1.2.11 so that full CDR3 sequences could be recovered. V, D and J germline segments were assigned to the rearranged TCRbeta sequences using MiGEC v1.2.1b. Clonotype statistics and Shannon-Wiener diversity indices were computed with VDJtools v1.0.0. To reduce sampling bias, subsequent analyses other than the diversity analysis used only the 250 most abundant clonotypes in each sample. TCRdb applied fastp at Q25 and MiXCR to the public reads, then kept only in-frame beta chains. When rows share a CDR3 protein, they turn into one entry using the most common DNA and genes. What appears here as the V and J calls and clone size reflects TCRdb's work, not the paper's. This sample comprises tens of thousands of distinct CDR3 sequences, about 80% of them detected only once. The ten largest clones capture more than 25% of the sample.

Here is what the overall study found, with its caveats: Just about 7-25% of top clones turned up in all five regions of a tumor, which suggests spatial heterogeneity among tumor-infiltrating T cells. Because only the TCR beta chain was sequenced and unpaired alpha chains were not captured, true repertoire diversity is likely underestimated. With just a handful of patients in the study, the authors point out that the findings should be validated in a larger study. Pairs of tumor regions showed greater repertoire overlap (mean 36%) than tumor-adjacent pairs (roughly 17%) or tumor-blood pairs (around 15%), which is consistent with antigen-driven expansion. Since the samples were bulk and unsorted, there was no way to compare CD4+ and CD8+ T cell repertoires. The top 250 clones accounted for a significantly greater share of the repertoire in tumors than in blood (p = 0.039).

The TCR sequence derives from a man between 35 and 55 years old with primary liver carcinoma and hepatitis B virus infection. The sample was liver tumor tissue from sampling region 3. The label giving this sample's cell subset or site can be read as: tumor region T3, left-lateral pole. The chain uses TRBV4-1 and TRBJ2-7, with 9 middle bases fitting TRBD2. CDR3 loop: CASTLTSGYLSIYEQYF. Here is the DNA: TGCGCCAGCACCCTCACTAGCGGGTACCTTTCCATCTACGAGCAGTACTTC.